This T cell receptor beta chain was captured in a study of T cell responses to AZD1222 COVID-19 vaccine. Findings and caveats of the study: Clonal diversity was possibly underestimated, and the donors were mostly white British, with more females. Two AZD1222 administrations were followed by greater Spike-specific TCR breadth and depth. Spike-wide coverage was observed for vaccine-associated CD4 TCRs, with dominant responses at 160-218 and 743-854.

Only in-frame clones appear in the TCRdb table, and some are missing; sequencing was by immunoSEQ multiplex PCR. Counted here are 200,000 to 250,000 clones, around 94% occurring once; the ten biggest clones make up approximately 1.7%. In this sample, this clone turned up once. What it binds is not known. This CDR3 comprises 14 residues. Germline CDR1 MDHEN, CDR2 SYDVKM. V gave up 1 base and J gave up 7 bases, with 11 bases separating them. Sequencing was performed on peripheral blood, taken 28 days after the second dose of the MenACWY control vaccine. The sequence was obtained from an adult who received the MenACWY meningococcal vaccine as a control. The rearrangement uses TRBV28 and TRBJ2-1, with D possibly matching TRBD2 (6 bases). In DNA form, the CDR3 reads TGTGCCAGCAGTTTATCGGGACTCTCGAATGAGCAGTTCTTC. Translated, it gives CASSLSGLSNEQFF.